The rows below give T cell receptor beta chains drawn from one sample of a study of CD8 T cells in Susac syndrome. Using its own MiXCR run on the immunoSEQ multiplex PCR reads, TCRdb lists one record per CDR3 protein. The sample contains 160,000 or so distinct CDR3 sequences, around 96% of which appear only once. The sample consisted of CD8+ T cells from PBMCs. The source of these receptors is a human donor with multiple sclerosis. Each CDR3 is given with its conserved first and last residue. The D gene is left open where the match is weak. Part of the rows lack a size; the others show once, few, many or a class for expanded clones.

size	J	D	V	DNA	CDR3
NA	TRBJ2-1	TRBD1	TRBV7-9	TGTGCCAGCAGCACAGGGGCGGATACAGAGGGGGACAATGAGCAGTTCTTC	CASSTGADTEGDNEQFF
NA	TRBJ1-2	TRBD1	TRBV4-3	TGCGCCAGCAGCCAAGATGAGGACAGGAACTCTGGCTACACCTTC	CASSQDEDRNSGYTF
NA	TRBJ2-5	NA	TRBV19	TGTGCCAGTAAACTAGCTGCATATCAGGAGACCCAGTACTTC	CASKLAAYQETQYF
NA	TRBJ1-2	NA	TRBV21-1	TGTGCCAGCAGCAAAGCCCTAGTGGACTATGGCTACACCTTC	CASSKALVDYGYTF
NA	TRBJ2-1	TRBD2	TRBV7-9	TGTGCCAGCATCACCTCGGGGGGGGCTGAGGATGAGCAGTTCTTC	CASITSGGAEDEQFF
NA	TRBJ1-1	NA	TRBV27	TGTGCCAGCAGTTTAAGGGGGGGCCGTTGGGCTTTCTTT	CASSLRGGRWAFF
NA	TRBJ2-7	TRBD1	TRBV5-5	TGTGCCAGCAGCCAAGGGACAGGGAGCGAGCAGTACTTC	CASSQGTGSEQYF
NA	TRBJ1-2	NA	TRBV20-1	TGCAGTGCTAGGGGGGGGAGCTATGGCTACACCTTC	CSARGGSYGYTF
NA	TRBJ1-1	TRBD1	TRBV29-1	TGCAGCGTTGACGGACAGGGGGTAGGAGCTTTCTTT	CSVDGQGVGAFF
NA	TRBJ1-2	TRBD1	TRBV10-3	TGTGCCATCAGTGAGTCGAGGGACAGTGGAGGTTACGGCTACACCTTC	CAISESRDSGGYGYTF
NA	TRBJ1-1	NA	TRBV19	TGTGCCAGTAGTTATTCGGGGAACACTGAAGTTTTCTTT	CASSYSGNTEVFF
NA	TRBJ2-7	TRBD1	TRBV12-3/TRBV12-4	TGTGCCAGCAGTAGATATGGGGACAGGGGATTCTACGAGCAGTACTTC	CASSRYGDRGFYEQYF
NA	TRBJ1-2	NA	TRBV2	TGTGCCAGCAGGGCCAACTATGGCTACACCTTC	CASRANYGYTF
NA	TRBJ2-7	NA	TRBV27	TGTGCCAGCAGTTTAACCCCTGGGGAAGAGCAGTACTTC	CASSLTPGEEQYF
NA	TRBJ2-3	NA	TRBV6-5	TGTGCCAGCACTTGGGGAGTGGGCACAGATACGCAGTATTTT	CASTWGVGTDTQYF
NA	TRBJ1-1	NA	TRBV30	TGTGCCGTCACCCTCGGAAGAATGAACACTGAAGCTTTCTTT	CAVTLGRMNTEAFF
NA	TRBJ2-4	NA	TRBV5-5	TGTGCCAGCAGCTTGGGTTCCGGGGGCATTCAGTACTTC	CASSLGSGGIQYF
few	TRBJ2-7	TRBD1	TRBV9	TGTGCCAGCAGCGTTGGGGACAGCTCCTACGAGCAGTACTTC	CASSVGDSSYEQYF
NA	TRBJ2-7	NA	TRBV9	TGTGCCAGCAGCGGTTCCGGGACCTCCTACGAGCAGTACTTC	CASSGSGTSYEQYF
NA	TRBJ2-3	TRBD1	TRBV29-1	TGCAGCGTTGAAGATCTATCAGGGGGTTTGACAGATACGCAGTATTTT	CSVEDLSGGLTDTQYF
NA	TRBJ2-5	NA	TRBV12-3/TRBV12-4	TGTGCCAGCAGCCTCGACCAGATTCCAGAGACCCAGTACTTC	CASSLDQIPETQYF
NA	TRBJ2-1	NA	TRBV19	TGTGCCAGTAGTGCGGACTCGTTTGGGGATGAGCAGTTCTTC	CASSADSFGDEQFF
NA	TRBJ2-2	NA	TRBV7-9	TGTGCCAGCAGCCGTAATCAGAACACCGGGGAGCTGTTTTTT	CASSRNQNTGELFF
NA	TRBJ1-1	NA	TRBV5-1	TGCGCCAGCAGCTTGAGGGGCAGCATGAACACTGAAGCTTTCTTT	CASSLRGSMNTEAFF
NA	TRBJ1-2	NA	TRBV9	TGTGCCAGCAGCACCTATATAGGGTCGGAGCCCGGCTACACCTTC	CASSTYIGSEPGYTF
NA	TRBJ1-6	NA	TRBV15	TGTGCCACCAGCAGAGATCCCGGGCAAGGCTCACCCCTCCACTTT	CATSRDPGQGSPLHF
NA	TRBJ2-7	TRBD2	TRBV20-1	TGCAGTGCTACCGGGGGGAGCTCCTACGAGCAGTACTTC	CSATGGSSYEQYF
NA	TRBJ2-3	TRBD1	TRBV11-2	TGTGCCAGCAGCCCAGACAGGGCTCCGCCAGATACGCAGTATTTT	CASSPDRAPPDTQYF
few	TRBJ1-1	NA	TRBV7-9	TGTGCCAGCAGCCCCACACGGGGGAACACTGAAGCTTTCTTT	CASSPTRGNTEAFF
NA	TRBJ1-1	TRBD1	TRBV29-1	TGCAGCGTTGCGACAGGGAGGACTGAAGCTTTCTTT	CSVATGRTEAFF
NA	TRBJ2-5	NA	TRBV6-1	TGTGCCAGCAGTGAAGCACTCTTGTTCCGGGACCGAAGGCACCAAGAGACCCAGTACTTC	CASSEALLFRDRRHQETQYF
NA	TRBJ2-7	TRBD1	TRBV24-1	TGTGCCACCAGTGACAAAACCGGGACAGGGGGCCACGAGCAGTACTTC	CATSDKTGTGGHEQYF
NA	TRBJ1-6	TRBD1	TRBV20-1	TGCAGTGCTAGAGATCGGGAAGGACAGGGCTCCTATAATTCACCCCTCCACTTT	CSARDREGQGSYNSPLHF
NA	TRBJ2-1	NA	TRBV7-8	TGTGCCGCCGGGCAGGGCCGTCACAATGAGCAGTTCTTC	CAAGQGRHNEQFF
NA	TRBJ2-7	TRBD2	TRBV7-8	TGTGCCAGCAGCTCCGAACTAGCGGGGGCCTACGAGCAGTACTTC	CASSSELAGAYEQYF
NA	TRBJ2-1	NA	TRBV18	TGTGCCAGCTCACCAATCAGAGGCATATACAATGAGCAGTTCTTC	CASSPIRGIYNEQFF
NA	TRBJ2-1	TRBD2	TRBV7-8	TGTGCCAGCAGCTACCTGCTCGGGGGGAGTACCTACAATGAGCAGTTCTTC	CASSYLLGGSTYNEQFF
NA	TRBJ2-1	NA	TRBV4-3	TGCGCCAGCAGCCAAGATCTGAGCAGGGAAGTCGATGAGCAGTTCTTC	CASSQDLSREVDEQFF
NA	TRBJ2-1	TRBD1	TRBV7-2	TGTGCCAGCAGCTTGAGGGAGACAGGGTTCGAAGATGAGCAGTTCTTC	CASSLRETGFEDEQFF
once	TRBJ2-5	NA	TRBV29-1	TGCAGCGTCACACCCTGGGACGACCCACAAGAGACCCAGTACTTC	CSVTPWDDPQETQYF
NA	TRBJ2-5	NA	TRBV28	TGTGCCAGCAGTAAGCAGGCGGGGGAGACCCAGTACTTC	CASSKQAGETQYF
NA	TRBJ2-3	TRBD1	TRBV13	TGTGCCAGCAGCTTAGGGACAGGGCCAGATACGCAGTATTTT	CASSLGTGPDTQYF
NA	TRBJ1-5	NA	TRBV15	TGTGCCACCAGCAATCCCTCTAGGGCCGAAGCATTTCATAGTCAGCCCCAGCATTTT	CATSNPSRAEAFHSQPQHF
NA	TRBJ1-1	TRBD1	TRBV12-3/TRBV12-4	TGTGCCAGCAGTATCAGGGGCCGGGAGGGGGCCACTGAAGCTTTCTTT	CASSIRGREGATEAFF
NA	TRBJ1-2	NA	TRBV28	TGTGCCGCTGAGGGGGTAATGGGCTACACCTTC	CAAEGVMGYTF
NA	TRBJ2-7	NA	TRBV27	TGTGCCAGCACCGATGGGTCCTACGAGCAGTACTTC	CASTDGSYEQYF
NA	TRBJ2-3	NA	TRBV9	TGTGCCAGCAGTGAATATAGCACAGATACGCAGTATTTT	CASSEYSTDTQYF
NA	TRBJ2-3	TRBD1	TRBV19	TGTGCCAGTAGTGCCAGGGGGCCAGATACGCAGTATTTT	CASSARGPDTQYF
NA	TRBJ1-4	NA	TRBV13	TGTGCCAGCAGCGCGGGGGGCTTGGGCCCAACTAATGAAAAACTGTTTTTT	CASSAGGLGPTNEKLFF
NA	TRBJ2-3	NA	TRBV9	TGTGCCAGCACCAAGCGTGGAAGGGGCGCAGATACGCAGTATTTT	CASTKRGRGADTQYF
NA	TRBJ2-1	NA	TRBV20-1	TGCAGTGCTAGACGCATAGATCCCCCGAGCTCCTACAATGAGCAGTTCTTC	CSARRIDPPSSYNEQFF
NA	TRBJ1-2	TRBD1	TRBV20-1	TGCAGTGCTAGAGATCGGGCAGGGGGGAACTATGGCTACACCTTC	CSARDRAGGNYGYTF
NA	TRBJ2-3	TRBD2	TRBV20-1	TGCAGTGCTAGAGGATATCAAAGCGGGGGGGCCAGGGATACGCAGTATTTT	CSARGYQSGGARDTQYF
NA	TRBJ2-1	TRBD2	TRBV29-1	TGCAGCCTTCACCGGGGGGGGGCCTGGAATGAGCAGTTCTTC	CSLHRGGAWNEQFF
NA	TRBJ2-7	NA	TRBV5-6	TGTGCCAGCAGCCGAGGCGGCGGATACTACGAGCAGTACTTC	CASSRGGGYYEQYF